This T cell receptor (beta chain) appears in the sequencing data of a study of cytomegalovirus exposure and HLA in healthy donors. Points from the study as a whole: The classifier was said to identify cytomegalovirus status with high specificity and sensitivity. The study assumed roughly uniform donor sequencing depth for presence/absence analyses. According to a later analysis, most TCR beta chains associated with CMV appeared HLA-restricted.

In regard to this clone: Its antigen is currently unknown.

V gave up 3 bases and J gave up 0 bases; unmatched junction bases: 8. The CDR3 is 18 amino acids. The germline CDR1 and CDR2 sequences are MNHEY and SMNVEV (reference sequence). Vbeta (60) and Jbeta (13) primers were used in the PCR. Profiling relied on immunoSEQ multiplex PCR, and the TCRdb table lists in-frame clones only, not all of them. Of 95,000 to 100,000 clones listed, over 65% are singletons. Material: PBMCs. V usage is TRBV27 and J usage is TRBJ1-6; 7 nucleotides align to TRBD1. This TCR was recovered from a man in his sixties in good health and CMV-seropositive. CDR3 bases: TGTGCCAGCAGTTTCCGGGACAGTATTAGCTCCTATAATTCACCCCTCCACTTT. Translating it yields CASSFRDSISSYNSPLHF.